The entry that follows covers one TCR beta chain sequence. Its antigen is not known. TCRdb's table, derived via immunoSEQ multiplex PCR, lists solely in-frame clones and lacks some. The sample consists of some 66,000 clones, roughly nine tenths of them appearing once. This sample is drawn from a study of T cell responses to AZD1222 COVID-19 vaccine. Notes on the study in general: Donors were chiefly white British, with a greater number of females, and clonal diversity was perhaps underestimated.

This CDR3 is built from 16 residues. The ends lost 2 bases at V and 5 bases at J; junction bases unmatched: 7. The germline V gene has CDR1 SGHNT and CDR2 YYREEE (reference sequence). The chain recombines TRBV5-4 with TRBJ1-2; 12 nucleotides align to TRBD1. The source is an adult who received the AZD1222 COVID-19 vaccine. Sequences were derived from peripheral blood, sampled 28 days after the second AZD1222 dose. The DNA of the CDR3 is TGTGCCAGCAGCTTAGGGACAGGGGGCCTACCATATGGCTACACCTTC. Protein: CASSLGTGGLPYGYTF.